This T cell receptor (beta chain) comes out of a study of PD-L1 blockade in urothelial cancer. Study summary: Blood gave a median approximately 140,000 T cells.

Produced via immunoSEQ multiplex PCR; TCRdb's table is partial and in-frame only. The profile shows roughly 30,000 clones, approximately 86% of them singletons. Germline V gene sequence: CDR1 SGHDT, CDR2 YYEEEE. The CDR3 length is 14 residues. The junction had 6 bases not matched to a gene; V was cut back by 4 bases and J by 2 bases. The sample consisted of PBMCs, taken around atezolizumab (anti-PD-L1) treatment. The receptor's source is a man aged 45 to 65 with urothelial cancer. The chain uses TRBV5-6 and TRBJ2-7; 7 positions agree with TRBD1. This CDR3 is CASSEGQLTYEQYF. The CDR3 DNA is TGTGCCAGCAGCGAGGGACAGCTCACCTACGAGCAGTACTTC.